This T cell receptor (beta chain) comes out of a study of control samples from healthy donors and cancer patients. Per the germline V gene, CDR1 is SGHDT and CDR2 is YYEEEE. The length of the CDR3 is 13 residues. V lost 1 base to trimming and J lost 0 bases, with 4 bases between them. The protocol was immunoSEQ multiplex PCR, while the TCRdb copy is restricted to in-frame clones and leaves out a portion. The repertoire holds 350,000 to 450,000 clones, with about 93% as singletons. The TCR was taken from a man between 40 and 49 years old with head and neck cancer. The V call is TRBV5-6, the J call TRBJ1-1; D gene unclear. Sequencing used PBMCs. CDR3 nucleotides: TGTGCCAGCAGCTTGCTCATGAACACTGAAGCTTTCTTT. Encoded protein: CASSLLMNTEAFF.